The clone carrying this T cell receptor (beta chain) was seen many times. Its antigen is unidentified. The CDR3 has 12 amino acids. CDR1 is SGHVS, CDR2 FQNEAQ, per germline. The V end lost 4 bases, the J end lost 9 bases, and 12 bases lay between the germline ends. The entry originates in a study of Graves' ophthalmopathy and Graves' hyperthyroidism. For the study at large: Ahead of any treatment, peripheral blood was obtained at the initial diagnosis.

For repertoire sequencing, the TCR beta CDR3 regions were amplified from RNA transcripts. Second-round multiplex PCR came after a first-round RT-PCR that employed HTBI primers. TCRdb re-derived calls from the multiplex PCR reads in MiXCR, one entry per CDR3 protein. The repertoire holds 200,000 to 250,000 distinct CDR3 sequences, with roughly 21% as singletons. The study, taken as a whole, reports: The model predicted ophthalmopathy progression with 60% to 71% sensitivity and under 75% specificity. Blood also contained most of the expanded thyroid clonotypes above 0.001 frequency.

The receptor was derived from a woman between 45 and 65 years old with Graves' ophthalmopathy. The sequencing sample was made of peripheral blood. The rearrangement uses TRBV7-8 and TRBJ2-5; maybe TRBD1 (5 bases). The CDR3 reads CASSYDSFPQYF. In DNA form, the CDR3 reads TGTGCCAGCAGCTACGACAGTTTTCCCCAGTACTTC.